The next 8 T cell receptor beta chains were all read from a single sample in a study of shared clonotypes between healthy human individuals. CD8 cells regarded as naive lacked CD45RO, were positively chosen for CCR7, and omitted terminally differentiated effector memory CD45RA+ cells. Assay: immunoSEQ multiplex PCR; the TCRdb copy retains only in-frame clones and omits some. The sample yields under 1 million clones, roughly 96% seen once. Sequencing was done on a sample of naive CD8+ T cells sorted from blood. The receptors here all came from a man aged 25 to 40 in good health.

V gene TRBV7-3 combines with J gene TRBJ2-5; 11 bases fit TRBD1. The CDR3 length is 16 residues. V trimming: 2 bases; J trimming: 5 bases; junction bases outside the gene matches: 7. Germline assignment: CDR1 SGHTA and CDR2 FQGTGA. The CDR3 loop reads CASSLGQGAILETQYF. CDR3 coding DNA: TGTGCCAGCAGCTTAGGACAGGGGGCTATTCTTGAGACCCAGTACTTC.

The CDR3 is CASSPPLVDRGQDTQYF. CDR3 DNA: TGTGCCAGCAGCCCCCCTTTAGTAGACAGGGGGCAAGATACGCAGTATTTT. J is TRBJ2-3 and V is TRBV21-1; TRBD1 reflects the table's D call only, with no check against the DNA. TRBV21-1 is termed a pseudogene. The CDR3 totals 17 residues.

The V and J genes are TRBV27 and TRBJ1-1; the D gene is possibly TRBD1 (5 bases). The CDR3 contains 15 residues. V was trimmed by 0 bases and J by 3 bases, leaving 11 bases between them. Germline CDR1 is MNHEY and CDR2 is SMNVEV (reference sequence). The DNA of the CDR3 is TGTGCCAGCAGTTTATCATATGGGGCGGACACTGAAGCTTTCTTT. Translation: CASSLSYGADTEAFF.

The chain combines TRBV11-3 with TRBJ2-2; 7 bases fit TRBD1. The CDR3 has 15 residues. CDR1 SGHNT and CDR2 YENEEA come from the germline V gene. V shed 0 bases, J shed 4 bases, and the junction held 2 bases outside the gene matches. The CDR3 loop is CASSLDPGGTGELFF. CDR3 nucleotides: TGTGCCAGCAGCTTAGATCCAGGGGGCACCGGGGAGCTGTTTTTT.

The chain couples TRBV15 to TRBJ2-2, with D perhaps TRBD1 (5 bases). Trimming left V 5 bases short and J 5 bases short, with 21 bases between. The germline CDR1 and CDR2 sequences are LNHNV and YYDKDF (reference sequence). CDR3 length: 17 amino acids. The CDR3 is CATSGSARAGRTGELFF. The CDR3, as DNA: TGTGCCACCAGCGGATCGGCCAGGGCAGGCAGGACCGGGGAGCTGTTTTTT.

This rearrangement joins TRBV7-2 to TRBJ2-1, with a possible D match to TRBD2 (6 bases). The CDR3 loop spans 15 amino acids. The germline V gene has CDR1 SGHTA and CDR2 FQGNSA. With 1 base removed from V and 3 bases from J, the gap between germline ends came to 10 bases. The CDR3 here is CASSLGLGGYNEQFF. In nucleotides, the CDR3 is TGTGCCAGCAGCTTAGGTTTGGGGGGCTACAATGAGCAGTTCTTC.

CDR3 residues: CASSYSGGSPHNEQFF. As DNA, the CDR3 is TGTGCCAGCAGTTACTCGGGAGGATCCCCTCACAATGAGCAGTTCTTC. V usage is TRBV6-5 and J usage is TRBJ2-1; possibly TRBD2 for D (6 bases). The CDR3 has 16 amino acids. Trimming removed 0 bases at V and 5 bases at J, with 14 bases between. Germline assignment: CDR1 MNHEY and CDR2 SVGAGI.

Only one count was recorded for this clone. Other DNA sequences in the same sample also yield this CDR3. This rearrangement joins TRBV19 to TRBJ1-1; TRBD1 might be the D (5 bases). Germline loops: CDR1 LNHDA, CDR2 SQIVND (reference sequence). V was shortened by 2 bases and J by 0 bases, with 7 bases between the two germline ends. The CDR3 totals 14 residues. This chain's CDR3 is CASSIQGLNTEAFF. The CDR3 DNA sequence: TGTGCCAGTAGTATACAGGGACTGAACACTGAAGCTTTCTTT.